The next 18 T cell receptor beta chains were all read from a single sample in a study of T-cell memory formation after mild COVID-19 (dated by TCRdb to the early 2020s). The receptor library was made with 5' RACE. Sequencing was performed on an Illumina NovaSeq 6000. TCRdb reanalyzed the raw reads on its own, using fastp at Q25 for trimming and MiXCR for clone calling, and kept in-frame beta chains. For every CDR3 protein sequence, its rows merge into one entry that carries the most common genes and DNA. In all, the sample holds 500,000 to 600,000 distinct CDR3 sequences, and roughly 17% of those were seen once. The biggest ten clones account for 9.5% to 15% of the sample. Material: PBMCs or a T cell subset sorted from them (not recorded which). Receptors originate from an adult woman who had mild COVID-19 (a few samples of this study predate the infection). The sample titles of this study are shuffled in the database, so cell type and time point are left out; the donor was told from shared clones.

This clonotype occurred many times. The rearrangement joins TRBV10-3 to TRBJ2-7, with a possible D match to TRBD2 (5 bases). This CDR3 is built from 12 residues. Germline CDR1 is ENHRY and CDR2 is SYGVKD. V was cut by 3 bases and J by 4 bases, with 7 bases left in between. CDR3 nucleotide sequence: TGTGCCATCAGTGACGGAGGTTACGAGCAGTACTTC. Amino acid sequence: CAISDGGYEQYF.

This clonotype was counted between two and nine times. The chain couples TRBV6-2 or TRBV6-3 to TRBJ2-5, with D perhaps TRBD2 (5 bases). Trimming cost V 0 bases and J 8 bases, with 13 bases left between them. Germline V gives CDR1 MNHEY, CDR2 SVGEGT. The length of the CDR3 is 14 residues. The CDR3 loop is CASSYSSEGGTQYF. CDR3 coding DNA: TGTGCCAGCAGTTACTCGTCCGAGGGTGGTACCCAGTACTTC.

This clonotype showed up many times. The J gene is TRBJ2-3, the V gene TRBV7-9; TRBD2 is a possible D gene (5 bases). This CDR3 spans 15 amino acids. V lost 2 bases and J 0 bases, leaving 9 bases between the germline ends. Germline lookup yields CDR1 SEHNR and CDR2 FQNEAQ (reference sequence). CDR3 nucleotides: TGTGCCAGCAGCTTATTAGCGTACAGCACAGATACGCAGTATTTT. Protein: CASSLLAYSTDTQYF.

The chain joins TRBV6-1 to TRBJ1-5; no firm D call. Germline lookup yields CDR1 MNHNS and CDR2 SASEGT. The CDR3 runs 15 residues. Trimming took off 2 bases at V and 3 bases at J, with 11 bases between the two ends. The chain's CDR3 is CASSELAGFNQPQHF. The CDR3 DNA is TGTGCCAGCAGTGAATTGGCCGGATTCAATCAGCCCCAGCATTTT.

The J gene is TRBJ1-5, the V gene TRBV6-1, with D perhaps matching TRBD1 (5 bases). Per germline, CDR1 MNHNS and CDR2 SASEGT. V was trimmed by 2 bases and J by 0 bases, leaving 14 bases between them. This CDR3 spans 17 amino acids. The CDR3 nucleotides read TGTGCCAGCAGTGAACCGCGGGGGGGTGATAGCAATCAGCCCCAGCATTTT. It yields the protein CASSEPRGGDSNQPQHF.

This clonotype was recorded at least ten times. This CDR3 is CATSEPTGYYGYTF. In DNA, the CDR3 is TGTGCCACCAGTGAGCCGACAGGCTACTATGGCTACACCTTC. The rearrangement joins TRBV24-1 to TRBJ1-2; possible D gene TRBD1, 6 bases. The CDR3 covers 14 residues. V shed 4 bases and J shed 3 bases, with 11 bases lying between them. Germline V gene data show CDR1 as KGHDR and CDR2 as SFDVKD.

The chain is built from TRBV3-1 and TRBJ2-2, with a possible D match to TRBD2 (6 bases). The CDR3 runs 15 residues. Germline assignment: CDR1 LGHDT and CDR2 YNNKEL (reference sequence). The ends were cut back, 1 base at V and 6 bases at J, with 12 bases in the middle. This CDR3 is CASSQVSGEAGELFF. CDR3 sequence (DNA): TGTGCCAGCAGCCAAGTTTCCGGGGAGGCCGGGGAGCTGTTTTTT.

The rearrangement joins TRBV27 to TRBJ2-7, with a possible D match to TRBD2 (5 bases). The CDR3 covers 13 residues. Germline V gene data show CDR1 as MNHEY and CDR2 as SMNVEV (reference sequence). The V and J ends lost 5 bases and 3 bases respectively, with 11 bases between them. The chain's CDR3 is CASSPPGLYEQYF. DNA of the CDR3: TGTGCCAGCAGTCCCCCAGGACTCTACGAGCAGTACTTC.

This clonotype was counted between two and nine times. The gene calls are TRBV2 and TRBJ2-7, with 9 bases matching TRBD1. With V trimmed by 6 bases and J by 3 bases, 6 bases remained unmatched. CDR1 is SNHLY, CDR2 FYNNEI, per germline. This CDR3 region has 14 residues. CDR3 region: CASSFGTGRYEQYF. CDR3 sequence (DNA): TGTGCCAGCAGCTTTGGGACAGGGCGCTACGAGCAGTACTTC.

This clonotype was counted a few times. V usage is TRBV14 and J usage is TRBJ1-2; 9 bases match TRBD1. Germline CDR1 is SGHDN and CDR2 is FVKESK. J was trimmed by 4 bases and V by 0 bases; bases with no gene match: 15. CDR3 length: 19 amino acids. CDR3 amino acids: CASSQDHRGLSTHFYGYTF. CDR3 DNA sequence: TGTGCCAGCAGCCAAGATCACAGGGGGCTCTCTACCCACTTCTATGGCTACACCTTC.

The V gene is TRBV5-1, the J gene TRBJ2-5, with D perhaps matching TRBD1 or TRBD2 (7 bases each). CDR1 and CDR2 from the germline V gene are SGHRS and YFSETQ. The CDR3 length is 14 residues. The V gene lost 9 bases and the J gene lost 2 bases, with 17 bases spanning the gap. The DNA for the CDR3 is TGCGCCAACGGAAGGGAGGGACAGCAAGAGACCCAGTACTTC. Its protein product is CANGREGQQETQYF.

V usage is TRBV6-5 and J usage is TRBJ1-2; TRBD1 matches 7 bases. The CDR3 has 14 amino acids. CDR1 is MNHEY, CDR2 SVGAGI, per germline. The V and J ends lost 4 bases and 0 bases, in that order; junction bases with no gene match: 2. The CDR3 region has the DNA TGTGCCAGCAGTTCCGGGACAGCTAACTATGGCTACACCTTC. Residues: CASSSGTANYGYTF.

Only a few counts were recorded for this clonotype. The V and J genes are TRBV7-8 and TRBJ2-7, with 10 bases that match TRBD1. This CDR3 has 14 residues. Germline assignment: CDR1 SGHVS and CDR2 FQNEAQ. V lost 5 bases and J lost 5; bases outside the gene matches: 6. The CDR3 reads CASSRWTGGNEQYF. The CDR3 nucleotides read TGTGCCAGCAGCCGGTGGACAGGGGGTAACGAGCAGTACTTC.

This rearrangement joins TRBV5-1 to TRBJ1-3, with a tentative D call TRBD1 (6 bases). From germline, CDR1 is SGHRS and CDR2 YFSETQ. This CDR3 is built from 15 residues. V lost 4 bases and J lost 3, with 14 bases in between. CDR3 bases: TGCGCCAGCAGCCCCGGACAGACTTTTGGAAACACCATATATTTT. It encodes CASSPGQTFGNTIYF.

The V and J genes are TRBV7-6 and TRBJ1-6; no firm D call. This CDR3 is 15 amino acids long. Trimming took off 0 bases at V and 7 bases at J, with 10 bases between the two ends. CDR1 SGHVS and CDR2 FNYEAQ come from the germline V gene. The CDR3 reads CASSLAASQNSPLHF. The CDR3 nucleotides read TGTGCCAGCAGCTTAGCGGCCAGCCAGAATTCACCCCTCCACTTT.

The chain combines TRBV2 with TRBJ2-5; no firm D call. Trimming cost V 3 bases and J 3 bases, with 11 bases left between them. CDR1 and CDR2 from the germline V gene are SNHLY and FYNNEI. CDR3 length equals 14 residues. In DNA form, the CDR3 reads TGTGCCAGCAGTGAGGCAGGAGCCGAAGAGACCCAGTACTTC. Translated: CASSEAGAEETQYF.

CDR3 bases: TGTGCCAGCAGCACGACGGACAGGGCGGTGAACACTGAAGCTTTCTTT. It specifies CASSTTDRAVNTEAFF. J is TRBJ1-1 and V is TRBV7-2; TRBD1 aligns across 8 bases. The V segment lost 5 bases and the J segment 0 bases; nucleotides outside the gene matches: 8. The CDR3 has 16 amino acids. Germline CDR1 reads SGHTA; CDR2 reads FQGNSA.

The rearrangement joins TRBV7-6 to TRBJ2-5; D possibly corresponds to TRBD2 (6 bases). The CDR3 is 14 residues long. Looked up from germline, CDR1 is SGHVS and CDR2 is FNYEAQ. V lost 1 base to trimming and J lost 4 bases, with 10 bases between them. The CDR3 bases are TGTGCCAGCAGCTTAGGTGGCGGGGTAGAGACCCAGTACTTC. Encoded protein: CASSLGGGVETQYF. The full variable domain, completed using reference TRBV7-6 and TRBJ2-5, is GAGVSQSPRYKVTKRGQDVALRCDPISGHVSLYWYRQALGQGPEFLTYFNYEAQQDKSGLPNDRFSAERPEGSISTLTIQRTEQRDSAMYRCASSLGGGVETQYFGPGTRLLVL.